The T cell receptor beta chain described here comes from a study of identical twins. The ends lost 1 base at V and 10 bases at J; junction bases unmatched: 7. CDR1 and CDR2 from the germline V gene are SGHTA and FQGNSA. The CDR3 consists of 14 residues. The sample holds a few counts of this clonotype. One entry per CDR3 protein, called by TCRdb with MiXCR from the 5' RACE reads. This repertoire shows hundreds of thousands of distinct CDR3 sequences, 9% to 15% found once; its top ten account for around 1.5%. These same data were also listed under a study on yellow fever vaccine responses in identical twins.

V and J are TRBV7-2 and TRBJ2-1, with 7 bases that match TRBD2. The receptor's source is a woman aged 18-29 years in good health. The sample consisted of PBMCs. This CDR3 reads CASSLGGGGWEQFF. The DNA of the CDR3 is TGTGCCAGCAGCTTAGGGGGGGGAGGTTGGGAGCAGTTCTTC.